This paragraph reports one T cell receptor beta chain. Its antigen is unidentified. At one end, the junction sequence differs from germline, possibly due to a read error. Time point: technical triplicate 2. Sorted libraries used around 910,000 CD4+ or CD8+ T cells. As for the cDNA, it was generated by 5'RACE with 10-nucleotide random UMIs. TCRdb independently ran MiXCR on the 5' RACE reads; one entry per CDR3 protein. The sample comprises about 31,000 distinct CDR3 sequences, roughly 14% of which are singletons, and 4% to 5.5% rests with the top ten. The data were taken from a study of neurological immune-mediated disorders. Points from the study as a whole: CDR3 amino acid sequences of expanded clones were not shared across subjects, a result suggesting private repertoires in all groups. The greatest TCR clonal expansion occurred in HTLV-1-associated myelopathy and the least in multiple sclerosis, which fell below healthy controls.

CDR3 size: 16 residues. Per germline, CDR1 SGHTA and CDR2 FQGNSA. The chain employs TRBV7-2 and TRBJ1-5; a possible D gene is TRBD1 (5 bases). The sample comprised CD4+ T cells from blood. This receptor was identified in a female donor with HTLV-1-associated myelopathy (HAM/TSP). The CDR3: CAISTQVGTTLQPQHF. CDR3 in DNA: TGTGCCATCAGCACTCAGGTCGGGACCACACTGCAGCCCCAGCATTTT. The variable domain in full, with the rest retrieved from reference TRBV7-2 and TRBJ1-5, is GAGVSQSPSNKVTEKGKDVELRCDPISGHTALYWYRQSLGQGLEFLIYFQGNSAPDKSGLPSDRFSAERTGGSVSTLTIQRTQQEDSAVYLCAISTQVGTTLQPQHFGDGTRLSIL.